The clone carrying this T cell receptor (beta chain) qualifies as large. Its antigen is not identified. Produced via immunoSEQ multiplex PCR; TCRdb's table is partial and in-frame only. The table has about 7,100 clones, 60% to 80% seen once. Tumor samples were obtained before definitive surgery or chemotherapy. This specimen belongs to a study of high-grade serous ovarian cancer treatment subgroups. Findings and caveats of the study: CDR1 and CDR2 were left unanalyzed; analyses focused on CDR3. TCR clonal relatedness correlated positively with neoantigen level.

The source material was tumor tissue. The TCR originated in a human donor with high-grade serous ovarian cancer.

CDR3: CASSLAYTWPAEAFF. The CDR3 DNA is TGCGCCAGCAGCTTGGCCTACACCTGGCCGGCTGAAGCTTTCTTT. V is TRBV5-1 and J is TRBJ1-1; D gene unclear. The CDR3 extends over 15 amino acids. V lost 0 bases and J lost 6, with 15 bases in between. From germline, CDR1 is SGHRS and CDR2 YFSETQ.